This TCR beta chain is drawn from a study of blood T cells in healthy people across ages. Germline CDR1 LGHNA, CDR2 YSLEER. This CDR3 is 15 amino acids long. V was pared by 0 bases and J by 1 base, with 9 bases between. Combining a sample-barcoded 5' primer with a J-beta primer mix, a second PCR ran for roughly 7 to 12 cycles. TCRdb analysed the 5' RACE reads with MiXCR anew, one entry per CDR3 protein. The sample records 800,000 or so distinct CDR3 sequences, approximately 59% being singletons. The TCR comes from a man aged 25 to 40 in good health. The chain uses TRBV4-3 and TRBJ1-2; D is uncertain. Sample: blood. The CDR3 loop reads CASSQEGQLNYGYTF. The CDR3 bases are TGCGCCAGCAGCCAAGAAGGGCAACTTAACTATGGCTACACCTTC.